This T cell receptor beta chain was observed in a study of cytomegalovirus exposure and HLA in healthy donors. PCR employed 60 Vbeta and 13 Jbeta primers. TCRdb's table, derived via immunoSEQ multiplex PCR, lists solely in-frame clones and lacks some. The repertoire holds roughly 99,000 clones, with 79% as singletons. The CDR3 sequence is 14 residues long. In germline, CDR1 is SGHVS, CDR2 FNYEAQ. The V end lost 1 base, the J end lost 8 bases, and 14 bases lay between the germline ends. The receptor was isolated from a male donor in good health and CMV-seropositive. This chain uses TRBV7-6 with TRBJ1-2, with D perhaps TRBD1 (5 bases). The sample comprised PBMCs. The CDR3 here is CASSLGPREGGYTF. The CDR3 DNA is TGTGCCAGCAGCTTAGGCCCCAGGGAAGGCGGCTACACCTTC.